This T cell receptor (beta chain) was sequenced in a study of vaccination effects on CD4 cells after COVID-19. Background on the study: Post-vaccine sampling occurred a median 72 days after the second dose. Wells containing 1.5 million to 2.5 million PBMC each were cultured with roughly 10 IU/ml IL-2 and approximately 10 ug/ml peptides.

As for this clone: As yet, its antigen is unknown.

Produced via immunoSEQ multiplex PCR; TCRdb's table is partial and in-frame only. The sample shows around 50,000 clones, around three quarters of them seen only once. Subsequent to a culture period of 10 to 11 days, CD4+ T cells were isolated. SARS-CoV-2 infected the person between March and December 2020, as confirmed by PCR. Participants each got two BNT162b2 or mRNA-1273 vaccine doses. This clonotype originated in a human donor who had a prior SARS-CoV-2 infection. Specimen: CD4+ T cells from PBMCs cultured without peptide, collected after COVID-19 vaccination.

CDR3 residues: CASSWLAGGGGEQYF. The DNA of the CDR3 is TGTGCCAGCAGCTGGTTAGCGGGGGGTGGTGGTGAGCAGTACTTC. The chain uses TRBV7-2 and TRBJ2-7; 10 bases match TRBD2. CDR1 and CDR2 (germline): SGHTA, FQGNSA. This CDR3 is 15 amino acids long. With 4 bases clipped from V and 7 bases from J, the junction kept 10 bases outside the gene matches.